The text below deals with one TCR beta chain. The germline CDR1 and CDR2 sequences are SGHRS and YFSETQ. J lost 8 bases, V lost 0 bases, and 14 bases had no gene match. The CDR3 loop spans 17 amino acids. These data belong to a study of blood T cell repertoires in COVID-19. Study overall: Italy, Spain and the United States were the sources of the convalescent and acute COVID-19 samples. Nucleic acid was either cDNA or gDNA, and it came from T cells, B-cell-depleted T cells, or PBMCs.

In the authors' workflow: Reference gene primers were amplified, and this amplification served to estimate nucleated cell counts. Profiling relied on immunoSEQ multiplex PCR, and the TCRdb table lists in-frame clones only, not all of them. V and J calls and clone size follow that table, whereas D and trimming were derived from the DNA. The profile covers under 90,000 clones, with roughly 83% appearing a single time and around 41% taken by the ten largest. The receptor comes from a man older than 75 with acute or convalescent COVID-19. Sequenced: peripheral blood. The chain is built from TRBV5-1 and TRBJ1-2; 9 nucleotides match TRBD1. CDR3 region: CASSLGSGTGLVRGYTF. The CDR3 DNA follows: TGCGCCAGCAGCTTGGGCTCCGGGACAGGGTTAGTGAGGGGCTACACCTTC.